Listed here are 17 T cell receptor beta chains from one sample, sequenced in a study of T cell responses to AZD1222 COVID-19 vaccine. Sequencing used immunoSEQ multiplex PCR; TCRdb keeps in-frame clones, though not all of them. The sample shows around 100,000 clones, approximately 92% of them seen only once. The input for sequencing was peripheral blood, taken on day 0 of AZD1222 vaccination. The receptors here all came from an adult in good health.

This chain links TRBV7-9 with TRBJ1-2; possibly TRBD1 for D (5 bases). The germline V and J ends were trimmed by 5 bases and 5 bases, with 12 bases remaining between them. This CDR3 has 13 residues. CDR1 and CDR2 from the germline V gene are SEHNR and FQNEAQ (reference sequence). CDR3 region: CASSIGTAYGYTF. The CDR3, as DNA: TGTGCCAGCAGCATTGGGACGGCGTATGGCTACACCTTC. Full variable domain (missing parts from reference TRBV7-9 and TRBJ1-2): DTGVSQNPRHKITKRGQNVTFRCDPISEHNRLYWYRQTLGQGPEFLTYFQNEAQLEKSRLLSDRFSAERPKGSFSTLEIQRTEQGDSAMYLCASSIGTAYGYTFGSGTRLTVV.

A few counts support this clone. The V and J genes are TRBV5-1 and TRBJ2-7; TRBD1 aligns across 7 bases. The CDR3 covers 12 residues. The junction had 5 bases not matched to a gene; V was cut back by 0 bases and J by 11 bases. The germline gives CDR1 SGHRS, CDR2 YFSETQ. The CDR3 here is CASSLGQGEEYF. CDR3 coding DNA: TGCGCCAGCAGCTTGGGACAGGGAGAGGAGTACTTC.

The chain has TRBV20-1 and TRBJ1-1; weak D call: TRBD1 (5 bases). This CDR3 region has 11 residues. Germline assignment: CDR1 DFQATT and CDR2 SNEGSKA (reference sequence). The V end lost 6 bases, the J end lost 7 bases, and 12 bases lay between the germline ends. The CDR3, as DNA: TGCAGTGCCTCCAGGGAGCTTGAAGCTTTCTTT. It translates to CSASRELEAFF.

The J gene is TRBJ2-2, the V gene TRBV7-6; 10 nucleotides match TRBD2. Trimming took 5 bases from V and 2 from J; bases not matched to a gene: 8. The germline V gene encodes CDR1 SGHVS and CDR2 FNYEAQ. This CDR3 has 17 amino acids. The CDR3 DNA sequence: TGTGCCAGCAGCCCGATAGCGGGAGGCCCCAACACCGGGGAGCTGTTTTTT. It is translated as CASSPIAGGPNTGELFF. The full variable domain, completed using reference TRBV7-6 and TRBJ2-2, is GAGVSQSPRYKVTKRGQDVALRCDPISGHVSLYWYRQALGQGPEFLTYFNYEAQQDKSGLPNDRFSAERPEGSISTLTIQRTEQRDSAMYRCASSPIAGGPNTGELFFGEGSRLTVL.

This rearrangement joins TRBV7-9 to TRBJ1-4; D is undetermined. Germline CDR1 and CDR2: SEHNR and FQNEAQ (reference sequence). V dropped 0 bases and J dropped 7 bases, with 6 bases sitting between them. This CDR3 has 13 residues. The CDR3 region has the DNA TGTGCCAGCAGCTTAGCCGGGTCTGAAAAACTGTTTTTT. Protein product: CASSLAGSEKLFF.

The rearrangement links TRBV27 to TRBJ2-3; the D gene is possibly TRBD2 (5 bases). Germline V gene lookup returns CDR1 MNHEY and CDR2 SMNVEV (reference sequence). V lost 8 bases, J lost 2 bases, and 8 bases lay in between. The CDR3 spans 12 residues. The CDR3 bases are TGTGCCAGCGGGAGACCCACAGATACGCAGTATTTT. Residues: CASGRPTDTQYF.

Written as DNA, the CDR3 is TGTGCTAGTGGTTTGGGAAGACTAGCGGGGAGAAACGAGCAGTACTTC. It encodes CASGLGRLAGRNEQYF. The V and J genes are TRBV12-5 and TRBJ2-7; 11 nucleotides match TRBD2. V shed 1 base and J 5 bases; nucleotides not matched to a gene: 7. Looked up from germline, CDR1 is LGHNT and CDR2 is FRNRAP. This CDR3 is 16 amino acids long.

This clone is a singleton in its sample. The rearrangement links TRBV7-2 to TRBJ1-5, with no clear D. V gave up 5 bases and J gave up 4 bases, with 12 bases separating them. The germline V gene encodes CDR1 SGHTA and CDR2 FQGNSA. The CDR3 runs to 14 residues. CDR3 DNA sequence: TGTGCCAGCAGCCACGGACGGGGAAATCAGCCCCAGCATTTT. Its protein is CASSHGRGNQPQHF.

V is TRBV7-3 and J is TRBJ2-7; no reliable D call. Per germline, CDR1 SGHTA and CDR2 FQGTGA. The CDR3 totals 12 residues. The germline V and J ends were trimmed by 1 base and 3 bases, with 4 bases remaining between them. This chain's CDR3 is CASSLNGYEQYF. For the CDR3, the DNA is TGTGCCAGCAGCTTAAATGGCTACGAGCAGTACTTC.

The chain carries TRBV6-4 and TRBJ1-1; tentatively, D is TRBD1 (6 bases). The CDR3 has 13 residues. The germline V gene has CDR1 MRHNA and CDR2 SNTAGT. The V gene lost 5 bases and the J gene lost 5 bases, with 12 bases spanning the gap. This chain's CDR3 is CASSIEGGTEAFF. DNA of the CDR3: TGTGCCAGCAGTATTGAAGGGGGAACTGAAGCTTTCTTT.

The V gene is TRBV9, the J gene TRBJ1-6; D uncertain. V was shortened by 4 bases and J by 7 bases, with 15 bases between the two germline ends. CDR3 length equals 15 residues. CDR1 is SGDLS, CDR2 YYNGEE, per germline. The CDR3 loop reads CASSPRDRENSPLHF. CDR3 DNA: TGTGCCAGCAGCCCTAGGGATAGGGAGAATTCACCCCTCCACTTT. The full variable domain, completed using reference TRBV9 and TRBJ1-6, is DSGVTQTPKHLITATGQRVTLRCSPRSGDLSVYWYQQSLDQGLQFLIQYYNGEERAKGNILERFSAQQFPDLHSELNLSSLELGDSALYFCASSPRDRENSPLHFGNGTRLTVT.

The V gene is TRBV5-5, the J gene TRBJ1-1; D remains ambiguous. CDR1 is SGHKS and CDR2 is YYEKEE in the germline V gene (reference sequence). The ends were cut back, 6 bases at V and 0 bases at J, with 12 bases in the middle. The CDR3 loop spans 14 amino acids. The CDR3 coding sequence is TGTGCCAGCACCCAGTGGTTTATGAACACTGAAGCTTTCTTT. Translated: CASTQWFMNTEAFF.

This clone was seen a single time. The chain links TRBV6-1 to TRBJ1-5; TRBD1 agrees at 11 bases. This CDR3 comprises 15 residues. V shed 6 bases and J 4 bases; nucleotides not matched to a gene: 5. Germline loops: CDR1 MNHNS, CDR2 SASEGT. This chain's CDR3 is CASSQGQGANQPQHF. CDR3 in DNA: TGTGCCAGCAGCCAAGGACAGGGGGCGAATCAGCCCCAGCATTTT.

The CDR3 bases are TGTGCCAGCAGCTTAGGTCCCCTAGGGGCCACTGAAGCTTTCTTT. Translated, it gives CASSLGPLGATEAFF. The chain is built from TRBV11-2 and TRBJ1-1; D perhaps matches TRBD1 (5 bases). Germline V CDR1 and CDR2: SGHAT, FQNNGV. V lost 1 base and J 4 bases, leaving 13 bases between the germline ends. The CDR3 totals 15 residues.

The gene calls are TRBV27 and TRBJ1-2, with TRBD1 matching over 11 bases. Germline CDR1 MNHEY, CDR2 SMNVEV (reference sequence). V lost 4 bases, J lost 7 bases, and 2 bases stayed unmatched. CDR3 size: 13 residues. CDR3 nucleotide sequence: TGTGCCAGCAGTTCCGGGACAGGGGGTGGCTACACCTTC. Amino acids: CASSSGTGGGYTF.

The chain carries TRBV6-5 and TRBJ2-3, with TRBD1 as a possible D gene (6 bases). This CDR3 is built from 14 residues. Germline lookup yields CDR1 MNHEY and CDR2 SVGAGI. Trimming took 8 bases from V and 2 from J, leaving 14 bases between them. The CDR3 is CASRRWTATDTQYF. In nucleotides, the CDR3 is TGTGCCAGCCGGAGGTGGACAGCCACAGATACGCAGTATTTT.

The CDR3: CASSTPAGGNTGELFF. The CDR3 region has the DNA TGTGCCAGTAGTACCCCAGCGGGAGGAAACACCGGGGAGCTGTTTTTT. The chain combines TRBV19 with TRBJ2-2; 9 bases are shared with TRBD2. This CDR3 spans 16 amino acids. Germline V gives CDR1 LNHDA, CDR2 SQIVND (reference sequence). The V and J ends lost 4 bases and 2 bases, in that order; junction bases with no gene match: 5.